This TCR beta chain was captured by sequencing in a study of PD-L1 blockade in urothelial cancer. Study details: Atezolizumab (1,200 mg intravenously every 3 weeks) began in 2014 for patients. Blood was subjected to analysis at 3 weeks (second dose) and 6 weeks following treatment start.

Time point described: pretreatment peripheral blood. With 0 bases removed from V and 6 bases from J, the gap between germline ends came to 3 bases. This CDR3 is 11 amino acids long. Clones were read by immunoSEQ multiplex PCR, and TCRdb kept only the in-frame ones, dropping some. The table has some 74,000 clones, 85% seen once. This TCR was recovered from a middle-aged man with urothelial cancer. The sample was PBMCs, taken around atezolizumab (anti-PD-L1) treatment. V usage is TRBV23-1 and J usage is TRBJ2-7; no clear D gene. TRBV23-1 is assigned to the ORF class and has an uncertain function. CDR3 loop: CASSQSSEQYF. The CDR3 DNA sequence: TGCGCCAGCAGTCAATCGAGCGAGCAGTACTTC.